These T cell receptor beta chains were read from a single sample in a study of cytomegalovirus exposure and HLA in healthy donors. Repertoires were generated with immunoSEQ multiplex PCR, while TCRdb's copy carries only in-frame clones and drops some. This table has 120,000 to 150,000 clones, over 65% appearing once. The sequenced material came from PBMCs. These receptors originate from a man between 35 and 55 years old in good health and CMV-seropositive. CDR3s include the opening cysteine and the closing phenylalanine or tryptophan. D genes are given only for firm matches. A clone size is listed for some rows: how often the clone was seen (once, few, many), or a class if it is expanded.

TRBJ1-5,NA,NA,TRBV7-2,CASSLGVGGYQPQHF,TGTGCCAGCAGCTTAGGGGTGGGGGGGTATCAGCCCCAGCATTTT
TRBJ2-2,NA,TRBD1,TRBV13,CASSLGLGTGDTGELFF,TGTGCCAGCAGCTTAGGTCTCGGGACAGGGGACACCGGGGAGCTGTTTTTT
TRBJ2-2,once,TRBD1,TRBV10-3,CAVGQGADTGELFF,TGTGCCGTCGGACAGGGGGCGGACACCGGGGAGCTGTTTTTT
TRBJ2-3,few,NA,TRBV6-6,CASSYSTGTSTDTQYF,TGTGCCAGCAGTTACTCGACAGGGACTAGCACAGATACGCAGTATTTT
TRBJ2-3,NA,NA,TRBV19,CASSSLAGFDTQYF,TGTGCCAGTAGTTCCCTCGCAGGGTTCGATACGCAGTATTTT
TRBJ1-2,NA,NA,TRBV5-1,CASSPGIDRNGYTF,TGCGCCAGCAGCCCAGGGATCGACAGGAATGGCTACACCTTC
TRBJ2-3,NA,NA,TRBV2,CASSQGGADTQYF,TGTGCCAGCAGTCAGGGGGGAGCAGATACGCAGTATTTT
TRBJ2-2,NA,NA,TRBV9,CASSQGHSNTGELFF,TGTGCCAGCAGCCAGGGACATTCGAACACCGGGGAGCTGTTTTTT
TRBJ1-1,NA,NA,TRBV27,CASSLAGMNTEAFF,TGTGCCAGCAGTTTAGCGGGCATGAACACTGAAGCTTTCTTT
TRBJ2-3,NA,TRBD2,TRBV4-1,CASSQEPGLAGALYTQYF,TGCGCCAGCAGCCAAGAACCAGGACTAGCGGGAGCCCTCTATACGCAGTATTTT
TRBJ2-4,NA,TRBD1,TRBV2,CASSHRGNTGAKNIQYF,TGTGCCAGCAGTCACAGGGGGAACACGGGAGCCAAAAACATTCAGTACTTC
TRBJ2-2,NA,TRBD2,TRBV5-6,CASSLLAGANTGELFF,TGTGCCAGCAGCTTGCTAGCGGGCGCGAACACCGGGGAGCTGTTTTTT
TRBJ1-2,NA,NA,TRBV9,CASSVGGRDANYGYTF,TGTGCCAGCAGCGTAGGTGGGAGGGACGCTAACTATGGCTACACCTTC
TRBJ2-5,few,NA,TRBV5-5,CASSLSRDSSTTQYF,TGTGCCAGCAGCTTGTCGCGGGACTCCTCCACAACCCAGTACTTC
TRBJ2-2,NA,TRBD2,TRBV4-3,CASSPAPSGNTGELFF,TGCGCCAGCAGCCCAGCTCCTAGCGGAAACACCGGGGAGCTGTTTTTT
TRBJ2-2,few,NA,TRBV19,CASRETSQSGELFF,TGTGCCAGTAGGGAGACTAGTCAATCGGGGGAGCTGTTTTTT
TRBJ1-2,NA,NA,TRBV6-5,CASSSPYGYTF,TGTGCCAGCTCTTCCCCCTATGGCTACACCTTC
TRBJ2-5,NA,NA,TRBV5-5,CASSLDFQETQYF,TGTGCCAGCAGCTTGGACTTCCAAGAGACCCAGTACTTC
TRBJ2-1,NA,TRBD2,TRBV5-6,CASSYSGRAVNEQFF,TGTGCCAGCAGCTACAGCGGGAGGGCCGTGAATGAGCAGTTCTTC
TRBJ1-5,once,TRBD1,TRBV2,CASSEGGTGLESQPQHF,TGTGCCAGCAGTGAAGGAGGGACAGGGTTAGAAAGTCAGCCCCAGCATTTT
TRBJ2-7,NA,NA,TRBV2,CASSDPWSTSYEQYF,TGTGCCAGCAGCGATCCTTGGTCTACCTCCTACGAGCAGTACTTC
TRBJ1-2,NA,NA,TRBV28,CASSLRHPNGYTF,TGTGCCAGCAGTTTAAGACACCCTAATGGCTACACCTTC
TRBJ2-3,NA,NA,TRBV5-6,CASSPSNDRITDTQYF,TGTGCCAGCAGCCCTTCCAACGATAGAATCACAGATACGCAGTATTTT
TRBJ2-6,once,NA,TRBV5-4,CASSLLASGANVLTF,TGTGCCAGCAGCTTGTTGGCCTCTGGGGCCAACGTCCTGACTTTC
TRBJ2-5,NA,NA,TRBV27,CASSSQGGTQYF,TGTGCCAGCAGTTCCCAGGGAGGGACCCAGTACTTC
TRBJ1-2,NA,TRBD1,TRBV10-3,CAISDTATGDNYGYTF,TGTGCCATCAGTGACACAGCGACAGGGGATAACTATGGCTACACCTTC
TRBJ1-1,NA,NA,TRBV4-1,CASSQTPLNTEAFF,TGCGCCAGCAGCCAGACACCTCTGAACACTGAAGCTTTCTTT
TRBJ1-2,NA,TRBD1,TRBV28,CATQGGGGNYGYTF,TGTGCCACCCAGGGCGGAGGGGGCAACTATGGCTACACCTTC
TRBJ2-7,NA,NA,TRBV9,CASSVAWGDEQYF,TGTGCCAGCAGCGTAGCTTGGGGGGACGAGCAGTACTTC
TRBJ2-5,NA,TRBD2,TRBV9,CASSGGTSGTQETQYF,TGTGCCAGCAGCGGAGGGACTAGCGGGACCCAAGAGACCCAGTACTTC
TRBJ1-5,once,TRBD1,TRBV19,CASSIDGTGGGKSNQPQHF,TGTGCCAGTAGTATCGACGGGACAGGGGGTGGGAAAAGCAATCAGCCCCAGCATTTT
TRBJ1-2,NA,TRBD1,TRBV5-5,CASSVTGGHGYTF,TGTGCCAGCAGCGTAACAGGGGGCCATGGCTACACCTTC
TRBJ2-3,NA,NA,TRBV2,CASKGRQTSTDTQYF,TGTGCCAGCAAGGGGAGGCAAACTAGCACAGATACGCAGTATTTT
TRBJ1-5,once,TRBD1,TRBV6-1,CASSGGTALRQPQHF,TGTGCCAGCAGTGGTGGGACAGCCCTAAGGCAGCCCCAGCATTTT
TRBJ2-7,once,NA,TRBV27,CASRIGGSYEQYF,TGTGCCAGCAGGATAGGGGGTTCCTACGAGCAGTACTTC
TRBJ1-4,NA,TRBD1,TRBV9,CASSDRDSRYEKLFF,TGTGCCAGCAGCGACCGGGACAGCCGCTATGAAAAACTGTTTTTT
TRBJ1-1,NA,TRBD1,TRBV28,CASSPPGGAEAFF,TGTGCCAGCAGTCCGCCAGGGGGCGCTGAAGCTTTCTTT
TRBJ1-5,NA,NA,TRBV21-1,CASSDSLRGHFNQPQHF,TGTGCCAGCAGCGATAGCCTCAGGGGACATTTTAATCAGCCCCAGCATTTT
TRBJ1-6,NA,TRBD1,TRBV2,CASGGGRGRNSPLHF,TGTGCCAGCGGGGGGGGCAGGGGGCGGAATTCACCCCTCCACTTT
TRBJ2-2,NA,NA,TRBV30,CAWSVVSIGWGELFF,TGTGCCTGGAGTGTAGTGTCTATCGGTTGGGGGGAGCTGTTTTTT
TRBJ2-5,NA,TRBD1,TRBV5-1,CASSLGGQGLGKTQYF,TGCGCCAGCAGCTTGGGGGGACAGGGGCTAGGAAAGACCCAGTACTTC
TRBJ2-3,NA,TRBD1,TRBV5-1,CASSFGRGSTDTQYF,TGCGCCAGCAGCTTCGGCAGGGGGTCGACAGATACGCAGTATTTT
TRBJ2-5,once,TRBD1,TRBV12-5,CASGSGTGMETQYF,TGTGCTAGTGGTTCCGGGACAGGGATGGAGACCCAGTACTTC
TRBJ2-7,NA,NA,TRBV7-9,CASSPEFGRSVFYEQYF,TGTGCCAGCAGCCCCGAGTTCGGTCGGAGTGTTTTCTACGAGCAGTACTTT
TRBJ1-1,NA,NA,TRBV21-1,CASSKASQKNTEAFF,TGTGCCAGCAGCAAAGCCTCGCAGAAGAACACTGAAGCTTTCTTT
TRBJ1-1,NA,TRBD1,TRBV30,CAWNIGTGGAWNTEAFF,TGTGCCTGGAATATAGGGACAGGGGGCGCTTGGAACACTGAAGCTTTCTTT
TRBJ2-2,few,NA,TRBV28,CASSLNRVTAGELFF,TGTGCCAGCAGTTTAAACAGGGTGACCGCCGGGGAGCTGTTTTTT
TRBJ2-3,NA,TRBD2,TRBV6-1,CASSEQLAGADTQYF,TGTGCCAGCAGTGAGCAACTAGCGGGAGCAGATACGCAGTATTTT